This T cell receptor (beta chain) derives from a study of blood T cell repertoires in COVID-19. The wider study: T cells, B-cell-depleted T cells, or PBMCs supplied cDNA or gDNA.

The germline V gene has CDR1 ENHRY and CDR2 SYGVKD. V was clipped by 10 bases and J by 2 bases; unmatched bases: 14. The length of the CDR3 is 15 residues. The protocol was immunoSEQ multiplex PCR, while the TCRdb copy is restricted to in-frame clones and leaves out a portion. The repertoire holds 100,000 to 150,000 clones, about 89% seen once, with roughly 10% in the top ten. The chain is built from TRBV10-3 and TRBJ2-7; 7 bases map to TRBD2. Sequenced material: peripheral blood. This clonotype was sampled from a woman aged 65 to 85 with COVID-19, enrolled during active disease. The CDR3 bases are TGTGCCACCACGGGGGGTCGGGACCCAACCTACGAGCAGTACTTC. It yields the protein CATTGGRDPTYEQYF.